This TCR beta chain was sequenced in a study of T cells after yellow fever vaccination. Trimming took 10 bases from V and 6 from J, leaving 22 bases between them. Germline lookup yields CDR1 ENHRY and CDR2 SYGVKD. The CDR3 length is 16 residues. A process of 5'RACE template switching, which added a universal primer site and UMIs, was used to make TCR cDNA. TCRdb reprocessed the 5' RACE reads with MiXCR, giving one entry per CDR3 protein. The sample gives 250,000 to 300,000 distinct CDR3 sequences, 7.5% to 9.5% of which show up once; 3% to 3.5% is in the top ten. The receptor's source is a man younger than 35 who received the YFV17D yellow fever vaccine. The sample was CD4+ T cells sorted from PBMCs, taken 5 days after the yellow fever booster vaccination. The chain recombines TRBV10-3 with TRBJ1-6; D may be TRBD1 (5 bases). CDR3 residues: CATKGQGSATNSPLHF. In nucleotides, the CDR3 is TGTGCCACCAAGGGGCAGGGTTCGGCTACTAATTCACCCCTCCACTTT.